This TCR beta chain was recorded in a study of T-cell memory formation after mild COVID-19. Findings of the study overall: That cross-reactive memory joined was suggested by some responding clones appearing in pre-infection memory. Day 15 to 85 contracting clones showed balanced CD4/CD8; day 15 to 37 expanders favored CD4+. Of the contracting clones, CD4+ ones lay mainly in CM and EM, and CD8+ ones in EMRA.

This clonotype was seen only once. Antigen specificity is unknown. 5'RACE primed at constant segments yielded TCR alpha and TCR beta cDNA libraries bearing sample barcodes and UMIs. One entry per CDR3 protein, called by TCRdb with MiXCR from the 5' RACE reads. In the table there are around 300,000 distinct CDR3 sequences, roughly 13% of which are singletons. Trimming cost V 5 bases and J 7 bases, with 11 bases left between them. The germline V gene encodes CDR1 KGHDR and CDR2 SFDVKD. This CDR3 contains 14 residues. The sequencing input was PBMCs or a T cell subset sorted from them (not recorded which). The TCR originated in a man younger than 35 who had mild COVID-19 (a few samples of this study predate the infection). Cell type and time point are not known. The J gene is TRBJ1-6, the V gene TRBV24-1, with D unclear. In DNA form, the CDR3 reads TGTGCCACCAGTGGTGAAAGTGACAATTCACCCCTCCACTTT. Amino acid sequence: CATSGESDNSPLHF.